This T cell receptor (beta chain) was profiled in a study of identical twins. General study points: Whereas memory repertoires showed no such difference, abundant cord blood beta clonotypes carried fewer insertions. Cross-sectional statistics underpinned the conclusions; the same donors were not followed. Researchers reported excess low generation probability among twin-shared out-of-frame alpha sequences.

The ends were cut back, 5 bases at V and 7 bases at J, with 14 bases in the middle. CDR1 and CDR2 (germline): MGHRA, YSYEKL. The CDR3 extends over 14 amino acids. This clonotype was seen a few times. The antigen remains undetermined. Each CDR3 protein is one row after TCRdb ran MiXCR on the 5' RACE reads. In the table there are approximately 530,000 distinct CDR3 sequences, 20% to 25% of which are singletons. This sample was also put to use in a study of yellow fever vaccine responses in identical twins.

The TCR sequence derives from a woman younger than 35 in good health. The chain employs TRBV4-1 and TRBJ2-2, with D hard to call. Sequenced material: CD4+ T cells sorted from blood. The CDR3 reads CASSSPPEVGELFF. In nucleotides, the CDR3 is TGCGCCAGCAGCAGCCCCCCAGAGGTCGGGGAGCTGTTTTTT.